These T cell receptor beta chains were read from a single sample in a study of blood T cell repertoires in COVID-19. Data came from immunoSEQ multiplex PCR; TCRdb stores just in-frame clones and leaves some out. The sample yields some 120,000 clones, around 80% seen once. The sequenced material came from peripheral blood. The source of these receptors is a man in his sixties or seventies with acute or convalescent COVID-19. Each CDR3 is given with its conserved first and last residue. D genes are given only for firm matches. Clone sizes are given selectively: once, few, many, or a class where the clone is expanded.

CDR3nt	CDR3aa	j_gene	v_gene	d_gene	abundance
TGTGCCAGCAGCCCCGACAGGGGCAATCAGCCCCAGCATTTT	CASSPDRGNQPQHF	TRBJ1-5	TRBV27	TRBD1	few
TGTGCCAGTACCCCCCCGGGATTGAGAAACACCATATATTTT	CASTPPGLRNTIYF	TRBJ1-3	TRBV19	NA	NA
TGTGCCAGCAGCAACGACAGGGCTGACTATGGCTACACCTTC	CASSNDRADYGYTF	TRBJ1-2	TRBV6-5	TRBD1	NA
TGTGCCAGCAGCTTCCCGACAGGGACGATCGGGAACACTGAAGCTTTCTTT	CASSFPTGTIGNTEAFF	TRBJ1-1	TRBV7-9	TRBD1	NA
TGTGCCAGCAGCAGACAGGGGACTAATCGTGAAAAACTGTTTTTT	CASSRQGTNREKLFF	TRBJ1-4	TRBV2	TRBD1	NA
TGTGCCAGCAGTGATAAGAGAAATTCACCCCTCCACTTT	CASSDKRNSPLHF	TRBJ1-6	TRBV2	NA	few
TGTGCCAGCAGCCGGGACAGCATGAACACTGAAGCTTTCTTT	CASSRDSMNTEAFF	TRBJ1-1	TRBV7-9	TRBD1	few
TGTGCCAGCTCACCTTCGGAGAGAAACACTGAAGCTTTCTTT	CASSPSERNTEAFF	TRBJ1-1	TRBV18	NA	once
TGTGCCGGGTCGTCAGGGGCGGGGGGACTCACAGATACGCAGTATTTT	CAGSSGAGGLTDTQYF	TRBJ2-3	TRBV2	TRBD2	NA
TGTGCCAGCAGCCTGACAGGGAGTGCAACTAATGAAAAACTGTTTTTT	CASSLTGSATNEKLFF	TRBJ1-4	TRBV7-9	TRBD1	NA
TGTGCCAGCAGCCAAGTCACCTCCCGCGGAGAGACCCAGTACTTC	CASSQVTSRGETQYF	TRBJ2-5	TRBV3-1/TRBV3-2	NA	NA
TGCGCCAGCAGTGGAATTAGCGGGGGGGCCTGGAATGAGCAGTTCTTC	CASSGISGGAWNEQFF	TRBJ2-1	TRBV10-2	TRBD2	NA
TGTGCCAGCAGTAAATTGGGGGGGCCGGGAGAGACCCAGTACTTC	CASSKLGGPGETQYF	TRBJ2-5	TRBV27	NA	few
TGTGCCAGCAGTGAAGGGAGGGGGCTGCCGTCGAACACTGAAGCTTTCTTT	CASSEGRGLPSNTEAFF	TRBJ1-1	TRBV6-1	TRBD1	NA
TGTGCCAGCAGTAACCCCAGGGAAACTAATGAAAAACTGTTTTTT	CASSNPRETNEKLFF	TRBJ1-4	TRBV6-2/TRBV6-3	NA	NA
TGTGCCAGCAGCCAAGTTAGCGGGGGCGACGAGCAGTACTTC	CASSQVSGGDEQYF	TRBJ2-7	TRBV3-1/TRBV3-2	TRBD2	NA
TGTGCCAGCAGCTTAGGGCACCCTCGACAGGGTTTGGACTTC	CASSLGHPRQGLDF	TRBJ2-4	TRBV7-2	TRBD1	NA
TGTGCCAGCAGTCTAACGGGGGGAATTGAGGAAAAACTGTTTTTT	CASSLTGGIEEKLFF	TRBJ1-4	TRBV28	NA	NA
TGTGCCAGCAGTGACAGGGGCCCTGTGGGATCTGGCTACACCTTC	CASSDRGPVGSGYTF	TRBJ1-2	TRBV28	TRBD1	once
TGTGCCAGCAGCAGCCCAGGGAGGACACCCCTCCACTTT	CASSSPGRTPLHF	TRBJ1-6	TRBV21-1	NA	NA
TGTGCCAGCAGTAGGGGGCTGAGCAATCAGCCCCAGCATTTT	CASSRGLSNQPQHF	TRBJ1-5	TRBV6-5	TRBD1	NA
TGTGCCAGCAGTTACTCTACATACTATGGCTACACCTTC	CASSYSTYYGYTF	TRBJ1-2	TRBV6-2/TRBV6-3	NA	few
TGCGCCAGCAGCTTGGATCAGGCCTCATATAATTCACCCCTCCACTTT	CASSLDQASYNSPLHF	TRBJ1-6	TRBV5-1	NA	NA
TGCGCCAGCAGCCCTTTTTCGCGGGGGAAAAAAGAGACCCAGTACTTC	CASSPFSRGKKETQYF	TRBJ2-5	TRBV5-1	TRBD2	NA
TGCGCCAGCAGCTCGCGACTAGCGGGGGTTAACAATGAGCAGTTCTTC	CASSSRLAGVNNEQFF	TRBJ2-1	TRBV4-1	TRBD2	NA
TGTGCCAGCAGCGTAGATTGGACTAGCGGGGTATACGAGCAGTACTTC	CASSVDWTSGVYEQYF	TRBJ2-7	TRBV9	TRBD2	few
TGTGCCAGCTCACTTAGGACAGCAGTTGAAGCTTTCTTT	CASSLRTAVEAFF	TRBJ1-1	TRBV18	NA	NA
TGCGCCAGCAGCCAAGGCGAGGGGACAGGGGGGCACTATGGCTACACCTTC	CASSQGEGTGGHYGYTF	TRBJ1-2	TRBV4-1	TRBD1	once
TGTGCCAGCAGTTACTCAGGGGGCCCATATGGCTACACCTTC	CASSYSGGPYGYTF	TRBJ1-2	TRBV6-5	TRBD1	NA
TGCGCCAGCAGCCTCACAGGGCAGACTGAAGCTTTCTTT	CASSLTGQTEAFF	TRBJ1-1	TRBV5-1	NA	NA
TGTGCCAGCAGCCAGGGGAGGAGGGAACTCTATGGCTACACCTTC	CASSQGRRELYGYTF	TRBJ1-2	TRBV4-2	NA	NA
TGTGCTAGTGGTCCGGGGTACACTGAAGCTTTCTTT	CASGPGYTEAFF	TRBJ1-1	TRBV12-5	NA	NA
TGTGCCAGCAGCTTGGGAATCGGCGGTTCACCCCTCCACTTT	CASSLGIGGSPLHF	TRBJ1-6	TRBV5-6	NA	few
TGCGCCAGCAGCCAAGAGGGGGCCACATACTATGGCTACACCTTC	CASSQEGATYYGYTF	TRBJ1-2	TRBV4-1	NA	NA
TGTGCCAGCAGCTTAGAAGGACTCCCCTACAATGAGCAGTTCTTC	CASSLEGLPYNEQFF	TRBJ2-1	TRBV7-2	NA	NA
TGTGCCAGCAGCCCAGGGGGAGAGACCCAGTACTTC	CASSPGGETQYF	TRBJ2-5	TRBV3-1/TRBV3-2	TRBD1	once
TGTGCCATCAGCGGGACAGGGAACGGGTACGAGCAGTACTTC	CAISGTGNGYEQYF	TRBJ2-7	TRBV10-3	TRBD1	NA
TGTGCCAGCACCACAAACACCGGGGAGCTGTTTTTT	CASTTNTGELFF	TRBJ2-2	TRBV12-3/TRBV12-4	NA	NA
TGCGCCAGCAGCCTCCACCCGGGACAGGGTCTGAACGAGCAGTACTTC	CASSLHPGQGLNEQYF	TRBJ2-7	TRBV5-1	TRBD1	NA
TGTGCCAGCAGAGCCTACACTGAAGCTTTCTTT	CASRAYTEAFF	TRBJ1-1	TRBV6-5	NA	NA
TGTGCCAGCAGTTACTGGTCCGAGGGCAATGAGCAGTTCTTC	CASSYWSEGNEQFF	TRBJ2-1	TRBV6-5	NA	NA
TGCGCCAGCACTCAGGACAGGGGCTATCAGCCCCAGCATTTT	CASTQDRGYQPQHF	TRBJ1-5	TRBV10-2	TRBD1	NA
TGCGCCAGCAGCATAGGGACAGCATACAATGAGCAGTTCTTC	CASSIGTAYNEQFF	TRBJ2-1	TRBV5-1	TRBD1	NA
TGTGCCAGCAGGCGACAGGCCAATCAGCCCCAGCATTTT	CASRRQANQPQHF	TRBJ1-5	TRBV6-5	NA	NA
TGTGCCAGCAGCCGACCGGGGGGAAACACTGAAGCTTTCTTT	CASSRPGGNTEAFF	TRBJ1-1	TRBV6-5	NA	NA
TGTGCCATCAGTACGGCATCTTCACAGGGGACCACTGAAGCTTTCTTT	CAISTASSQGTTEAFF	TRBJ1-1	TRBV10-3	TRBD1	NA
TGTGCCAGCAAAGGGGTCGGGGGAGGATCTTATAATTCACCCCTCCACTTT	CASKGVGGGSYNSPLHF	TRBJ1-6	TRBV11-2	NA	NA
TGTGCCAGCAGCCAACTGACAGGCGTGGGCTACACCTTC	CASSQLTGVGYTF	TRBJ1-2	TRBV7-8	NA	NA
TGTGCCAGCAGCCAAGAGAGAGGACTAGCGGGGGGACAAGAGACCCAGTACTTC	CASSQERGLAGGQETQYF	TRBJ2-5	TRBV3-1/TRBV3-2	TRBD2	NA
TGCAGCGTTACAGGAATCGGGGGCTACACCTTC	CSVTGIGGYTF	TRBJ1-2	TRBV29-1	NA	few
TGTGCCACCAGTGACCCAAGGACAGGGAGAAACAATGAGCAGTTCTTC	CATSDPRTGRNNEQFF	TRBJ2-1	TRBV24-1	TRBD1	NA
TGTGCCAGCAGCTCACAGGGACAGTCGGCTTTCTTT	CASSSQGQSAFF	TRBJ1-1	TRBV5-8	TRBD1	NA
TGTGCCAGTATGTACAGGGAGAATGGCTACACCTTC	CASMYRENGYTF	TRBJ1-2	TRBV19	NA	NA
TGTGCCAGCAGCCAAGGTGTCCGGGTCTATGGCTACACCTTC	CASSQGVRVYGYTF	TRBJ1-2	TRBV4-2	NA	once
TGTGCCAGCAGTTACGGACAGCTTTCCCACCTTTACGAGCAGTACTTC	CASSYGQLSHLYEQYF	TRBJ2-7	TRBV6-6	NA	few
TGCGCCAGCAGCCCCGGCGGGGGGCCTATCAATGAGCAGTTCTTC	CASSPGGGPINEQFF	TRBJ2-1	TRBV5-1	TRBD2	NA
TGTGCCAGCAGCGTAGGAACAGGGTTTGGCTACACCTTC	CASSVGTGFGYTF	TRBJ1-2	TRBV9	NA	NA
TGTGCCAGCAGTGAAGCCGGAGGGAACAGCGGTGAAAAACTGTTTTTT	CASSEAGGNSGEKLFF	TRBJ1-4	TRBV2	NA	many
TGTGCCAGCAGCCTCTCTAGCGGCTACGAGCAGTACTTC	CASSLSSGYEQYF	TRBJ2-7	TRBV7-3	TRBD2	NA